The present T cell receptor beta chain was sequenced within a study of CXCR3-negative and CXCR3-positive naive CD8 T cells. Study-wide findings and caveats: The study found more hydrophobic TRB CDR3s in CXCR3-positive naive cells than in CXCR3-negative naive cells.

This CDR3 is 16 amino acids long. Germline CDR1 is LGHNA and CDR2 is YSLEER. The TRB cDNA libraries were prepared by 5' RACE with UMI labels. TCRdb re-called the 5' RACE reads and gives one entry per CDR3 protein, without DNA. The ten top clones account for 0.25% to 0.3%, within a sample of 140,000 to 150,000 distinct CDR3 sequences. A note on this clonotype: What it binds is not known.

V gene TRBV4-3 combines with J gene TRBJ2-1. Source material: naive CXCR3+ CD8+ T cells from blood. Subset of the sample: CD45RO-CCR7+CD27+CD95- naive CD8+ T cells expressing CXCR3 (TNR3+). This receptor was taken from a human donor in good health. Some clones in this sample may be carry-over from other donors' samples. Here the CDR3 reads CASSQDVPDSYNEQFF.